The clone carrying this T cell receptor (beta chain) has at least ten counts. The antigen remains unidentified. The TCR beta library used iRepertoire HTBI primers with Arm-PCR amplification of CDR3. TCRdb passed the multiplex PCR reads through MiXCR, listing each CDR3 protein once. Of some 250,000 distinct CDR3 sequences in the sample, roughly a fifth were seen once. This sample is drawn from a study of regulatory T cells in long-lasting Graves disease. Study-level information: Graves' patients, newly diagnosed, had taken antithyroid drugs under 3 months.

Stated time point: newly diagnosed GD, antithyroid drugs for less than 3 months. PBMCs provided the RNA from which the TCR library was made. Study-level findings and limits: Preferential use of TRBV28, TRBJ1-2 and TRBJ2-5 was seen in persistent disease.

This CDR3 region has 16 residues. V dropped 4 bases and J dropped 6 bases, with 18 bases sitting between them. Germline CDR1 and CDR2: LGHNA and YSLEER. This TCR was sampled from a female donor with Graves disease. The chain links TRBV4-3 to TRBJ2-2, with D tentatively TRBD2 (6 bases). Sequenced here: peripheral blood mononuclear cells (PBMCs), sampled at new diagnosis, from a patient treated with antithyroid drugs. The CDR3 coding sequence is TGCGCCAGCAGCCGGGTGCGGGACCTAGTCGCCGGGGAGCTGTTTTTT. It yields the protein CASSRVRDLVAGELFF.